Listed below are T cell receptor beta chains from one sample, sequenced in a study of T cells in localized non-small cell lung cancer. Assay: immunoSEQ multiplex PCR; the TCRdb copy retains only in-frame clones and omits some. The table records approximately 21,000 clones, roughly 88% of them present only once. The sample here was peripheral blood mononuclear cells, taken before any cancer treatment. All receptors come from a male donor at least 60 years old with stage II lung adenocarcinoma. Both conserved end residues are part of each CDR3. A D gene is named only where the DNA matches it firmly. Clone sizes are given selectively: once, few, many, or a class where the clone is expanded.

abundance: medium-sized
j_gene: TRBJ1-2
v_gene: TRBV6-6
d_gene: -
CDR3nt: TGTGCCACCGTTCCAGGTCGTTATCTGGGCTACACCTTC
CDR3aa: CATVPGRYLGYTF

abundance: few
j_gene: TRBJ1-1
v_gene: TRBV19
d_gene: -
CDR3nt: TGTGCCAGTAGTATAGCCGGGGGCGGGTACACTGAAGCTTTCTTT
CDR3aa: CASSIAGGGYTEAFF

abundance: -
j_gene: TRBJ2-5
v_gene: TRBV7-9
d_gene: -
CDR3nt: TGTGCCAGCGGCCTGAGGTCTGGGTGGGAGACCCAGTACTTC
CDR3aa: CASGLRSGWETQYF

abundance: -
j_gene: TRBJ1-3
v_gene: TRBV5-1
d_gene: -
CDR3nt: TGCGCCAGCAGCTTAGGGAGCTCTGGAAACACCATATATTTT
CDR3aa: CASSLGSSGNTIYF

abundance: -
j_gene: TRBJ2-3
v_gene: TRBV7-3
d_gene: -
CDR3nt: TGTGCCAGCAGCTCTCCAGGATCCAATACGCAGTATTTT
CDR3aa: CASSSPGSNTQYF

abundance: once
j_gene: TRBJ2-2
v_gene: TRBV4-1
d_gene: -
CDR3nt: TGCGCCAGCAGCCTCAGTCCGAACACCGGGGAGCTGTTTTTT
CDR3aa: CASSLSPNTGELFF

abundance: -
j_gene: TRBJ2-7
v_gene: TRBV6-5
d_gene: -
CDR3nt: TGTGCCAGCAGTCCAGCGGCAAAGAGGTACGAGCAGTACTTC
CDR3aa: CASSPAAKRYEQYF

abundance: -
j_gene: TRBJ1-5
v_gene: TRBV6-6
d_gene: TRBD1
CDR3nt: TGTGCCAGCAGTAAAACAGGGGGTTCTCAGCCCCAGCATTTT
CDR3aa: CASSKTGGSQPQHF

abundance: -
j_gene: TRBJ2-3
v_gene: TRBV28
d_gene: -
CDR3nt: TGTGCCAGCTGCTTGGAGGATACGCAGTATTTT
CDR3aa: CASCLEDTQYF

abundance: -
j_gene: TRBJ2-7
v_gene: TRBV5-6
d_gene: -
CDR3nt: TGTGCCAGCAGCTTGTTCACCGGCGGGTCGGAGGAGCAGTACTTC
CDR3aa: CASSLFTGGSEEQYF

abundance: -
j_gene: TRBJ2-3
v_gene: TRBV20-1
d_gene: -
CDR3nt: TGCAGTCTTCAGCGTCAGAATACGCAGTATTTT
CDR3aa: CSLQRQNTQYF

abundance: once
j_gene: TRBJ2-7
v_gene: TRBV4-1
d_gene: TRBD2
CDR3nt: TGCGCCAGCAGCCAAGCTTCTAGCGGCGCCTACGAGCAGTACTTC
CDR3aa: CASSQASSGAYEQYF

abundance: -
j_gene: TRBJ2-3
v_gene: TRBV6-6
d_gene: TRBD2
CDR3nt: TGTGCCAGCAGTCGGACTAGCGGGAGGTCTGATACGCAGTATTTT
CDR3aa: CASSRTSGRSDTQYF

abundance: -
j_gene: TRBJ2-2
v_gene: TRBV7-3
d_gene: TRBD1
CDR3nt: TGTGCCAGCAGCCCCGACAGGGTTAACGGGGAGCTGTTTTTT
CDR3aa: CASSPDRVNGELFF

abundance: -
j_gene: TRBJ2-3
v_gene: TRBV7-6
d_gene: -
CDR3nt: TGTGCCAGCAGCTTAGATAGCACAGATACGCAGTATTTT
CDR3aa: CASSLDSTDTQYF

abundance: -
j_gene: TRBJ1-1
v_gene: TRBV6-1
d_gene: TRBD1
CDR3nt: TGTGCCAGCAGGACAGGGGGCGGAACTCCTGAAGCTTTCTTT
CDR3aa: CASRTGGGTPEAFF

abundance: -
j_gene: TRBJ1-5
v_gene: TRBV6-9
d_gene: -
CDR3nt: TGTGCCAGCAGTCCGGGGGGGCCCCAGCATTTT
CDR3aa: CASSPGGPQHF

abundance: -
j_gene: TRBJ2-1
v_gene: TRBV11-3
d_gene: TRBD2
CDR3nt: TGTGCCAGCAGCTTAGATTCTCTAGCGGACAATGAGCAGTTCTTC
CDR3aa: CASSLDSLADNEQFF

abundance: -
j_gene: TRBJ1-1
v_gene: TRBV18
d_gene: -
CDR3nt: TGTGCCAGCTCACCAGACAAAAACACTGAAGCTTTCTTT
CDR3aa: CASSPDKNTEAFF

abundance: once
j_gene: TRBJ2-7
v_gene: TRBV6-1
d_gene: -
CDR3nt: TGTGCCAGCGGACAGCGGGCGATTACCTACGAGCAGTACTTC
CDR3aa: CASGQRAITYEQYF

abundance: -
j_gene: TRBJ2-7
v_gene: TRBV27
d_gene: -
CDR3nt: TGTGCCAGCAGTTTACCTTGGAGGGGCTCCTACGAGCAGTACTTC
CDR3aa: CASSLPWRGSYEQYF

abundance: -
j_gene: TRBJ2-6
v_gene: TRBV5-4
d_gene: -
CDR3nt: TGTGCCAGCAGATCATCAGAGAGGGCCAACGTCCTGACTTTC
CDR3aa: CASRSSERANVLTF

abundance: -
j_gene: TRBJ2-1
v_gene: TRBV6-6
d_gene: TRBD2
CDR3nt: TGTGCCAGCAGTCGTCCTCTAGGAGCGGGAGATGAGCAGTTCTTC
CDR3aa: CASSRPLGAGDEQFF

abundance: few
j_gene: TRBJ1-2
v_gene: TRBV18
d_gene: TRBD1
CDR3nt: TGTGCCAGCTCACCGGACAGGGAAGATGGCTACACCTTC
CDR3aa: CASSPDREDGYTF

abundance: -
j_gene: TRBJ1-1
v_gene: TRBV9
d_gene: -
CDR3nt: TGTGCCAGCAGCGTCGGAGGGGCGTGGAACACTGAAGCTTTCTTT
CDR3aa: CASSVGGAWNTEAFF

abundance: -
j_gene: TRBJ2-2
v_gene: TRBV11-2
d_gene: -
CDR3nt: TGTGCCAGCAGCTTATCGACTGTCACCGGGGAGCTGTTTTTT
CDR3aa: CASSLSTVTGELFF

abundance: -
j_gene: TRBJ2-3
v_gene: TRBV6-1
d_gene: -
CDR3nt: TGTGCCAGCCCCCCTAGAGAGGGTCGGGCGCAGTATTTT
CDR3aa: CASPPREGRAQYF

abundance: -
j_gene: TRBJ1-1
v_gene: TRBV5-5
d_gene: -
CDR3nt: TGTGCCAGCAGCTCCGGGACGGCGAACACTGAAGCTTTCTTT
CDR3aa: CASSSGTANTEAFF

abundance: -
j_gene: TRBJ2-3
v_gene: TRBV4-1
d_gene: TRBD1
CDR3nt: TGCGCCAGCAGCCAAGCCGCGACAGGGGGCACTAGAACAGATACGCAGTATTTT
CDR3aa: CASSQAATGGTRTDTQYF

abundance: -
j_gene: TRBJ2-1
v_gene: TRBV11-2
d_gene: -
CDR3nt: TGTGCCAGCAGCTTGGTTGAGCAGTTCTTC
CDR3aa: CASSLVEQFF

abundance: -
j_gene: TRBJ2-2
v_gene: TRBV6-1
d_gene: TRBD2
CDR3nt: TGTGCCAGCAGTGAACTAGGAGCGGGAGGGGGAATCGGGGAGCTGTTTTTT
CDR3aa: CASSELGAGGGIGELFF

abundance: -
j_gene: TRBJ1-4
v_gene: TRBV7-2
d_gene: -
CDR3nt: TGTGCCAGCAGCTTAGCTGGCGGAAGGGGACCTTATGAAAAACTGTTTTTT
CDR3aa: CASSLAGGRGPYEKLFF

abundance: few
j_gene: TRBJ1-1
v_gene: TRBV6-5
d_gene: -
CDR3nt: TGTGCCAGCAGCCGGGGGAACACTGAAGCTTTCTTT
CDR3aa: CASSRGNTEAFF

abundance: -
j_gene: TRBJ2-1
v_gene: TRBV6-1
d_gene: TRBD2
CDR3nt: TGTGCCAGCAGTGTCTCCCACGGGACTAGCGGCAACAATGAGCAGTTCTTC
CDR3aa: CASSVSHGTSGNNEQFF

abundance: -
j_gene: TRBJ2-1
v_gene: TRBV28
d_gene: TRBD2
CDR3nt: TGTGCCAGCAGTTTCGGTGGGAGGGCGTCCAATGAGCAGTTCTTC
CDR3aa: CASSFGGRASNEQFF

abundance: once
j_gene: TRBJ1-1
v_gene: TRBV6-5
d_gene: -
CDR3nt: TGTGCCACAAACAGGCCTAGCCCTTATGAAGCTTTCTTT
CDR3aa: CATNRPSPYEAFF

abundance: -
j_gene: TRBJ2-3
v_gene: TRBV18
d_gene: TRBD2
CDR3nt: TGTGCCAGCTCCCGGGGACTAGCGGGGCACACAGATACGCAGTATTTT
CDR3aa: CASSRGLAGHTDTQYF